This T cell receptor (beta chain) comes out of a study of blood T cell repertoires in COVID-19. In the study overall: Acute and convalescent COVID-19 samples came from the United States, Italy and Spain.

In the study's own analysis: Amplifying reference gene primers gave estimates of nucleated cell counts. Profiled with immunoSEQ multiplex PCR; TCRdb holds only in-frame clones, not every one. That table furnishes V, J and clone size, whereas the DNA furnished D and trimming. The sample shows more than 250,000 clones, less than 90% of them seen only once. Germline V lookup: CDR1 SGHTS, CDR2 YDEGEE. This CDR3 has 15 amino acids. The germline V and J ends were trimmed by 4 bases and 0 bases, with 11 bases remaining between them. Sequenced sample: peripheral blood. The V call is TRBV5-8, the J call TRBJ2-1, with a possible D match to TRBD1 (5 bases). The receptor's source is a man between 60 and 70 years old who had recovered from COVID-19. The CDR3 DNA reads as TGTGCCAGCAGCCGCGGACAAAGCTCCTACAATGAGCAGTTCTTC. As protein: CASSRGQSSYNEQFF.